The T cell receptor (beta chain) described here comes from a study of Graves' ophthalmopathy and Graves' hyperthyroidism (dated by TCRdb to the late 2010s). Turning to the overall study: Peripheral blood was collected at initial diagnosis, before any treatment. The study used signatures of the TCR beta repertoire to tell Graves' ophthalmopathy apart from Graves' hyperthyroidism and to predict which patients would progress to ophthalmopathy. The independent validation cohort included under 20 hyperthyroidism patients plus 17 patients who later progressed from hyperthyroidism to ophthalmopathy. To explore V-J signatures that separate ophthalmopathy from hyperthyroidism, a discovery set of about a hundred patients was enrolled, consisting of 40 to 45 with ophthalmopathy and approximately 60 with stable hyperthyroidism. Following sample collection, hyperthyroidism patients were given methimazole at a starting dose of 30 mg daily, and ophthalmopathy patients were given high-dose intravenous methylprednisolone. In total, 135 blood samples were TCR-sequenced: fewer than 50 ophthalmopathy, some 80 hyperthyroidism and about 17 hyperthyroidism-to-ophthalmopathy patients. In over 5 hyperthyroidism patients, the T-cell repertoire of thyroid tissue was compared with the T-cell repertoire of blood.

Hyperthyroidism was considered stable if no progression to ophthalmopathy occurred within 18 months of follow-up. Patients with hyperthyroidism were aged 18 to 65 years, had been newly diagnosed, and had a disease duration of less than 2 months. Patients were excluded if they had other autoimmune diseases, uncontrolled infections, pregnancy or lactation. Diagnosis relied on clinical symptoms, serum thyroxine, TRAb, thyroid ultrasound and orbital computed tomography. Ficoll-Paque density gradient centrifugation was used to isolate PBMCs from 9.5 to 10 ml of fresh peripheral blood. Total RNA was extracted using Trizol reagent, and RNA quality was checked on an Agilent 2100 Bioanalyzer. On the study overall, not on this receptor specifically: In validation, the model predicted ophthalmopathy progression with nearly 71% sensitivity and approximately 75% specificity; fewer than 15 predicted patients were CT-confirmed with GO in a median of roughly 6.8 months. Most of the expanded thyroid clonotypes with a frequency above 0.001 were also detected in blood, and it was suggested that the thyroid immune response may be reflected by blood repertoires. Sample size was not statistically predetermined, and group allocation was not concealed from the investigators. Ophthalmopathy was separated from stable hyperthyroidism by the 13-signature model with roughly 87% sensitivity and just under 84% specificity in cross-validation and with 80%/75% in the test set.

The V end gives up 6 bases and the J end 0 bases, leaving 10 bases in the junction not matched to a gene. Measured from the cysteine to the phenylalanine, the CDR3 is 16 residues long. Only the CDR3 part of the read is kept: 48 bases, read in frame from the first base. CDR1 and CDR2, per the germline V gene, are SNHLY and FYNNEI. This clonotype has a count of ten or more. Its specific antigen is unknown. The sample holds no much larger clone one base away, and base qualities are not on file. TCR beta CDR3 regions were amplified from RNA transcripts for repertoire sequencing. The first round was an RT-PCR using HTBI primers with the Qiagen OneStep RT-PCR kit, and this first round was followed by a second-round multiplex PCR, then size selection and purification. The libraries underwent paired-end sequencing with 100 bp reads on an Illumina HiSeq2000. The original methods were these. SOAPnuke was used for read processing, and reads with adapters, uncalled bases, a mean Phred below 15, or no exact constant-primer or identifier match were discarded. COPE v1.2.5 was used to merge high-quality paired reads. Each unique nucleotide sequence was treated as a clonotype, and MiTCR v1.1 was used to align the clonotypes to the IMGT TRB V, D and J references. Only V-J combinations with frequency above 0.0001 were analysed, covering 98% to 99.2% of repertoires. A TCR clonal expansion and chaos score per V-J combination was defined as the ratio of F50 clonal expansion to chaos observed in the TCRdist matrix. Features were reduced by Welch's t-statistics and random forest to 10 to 15 V-J combinations, which fed a naive Bayes classifier. Thyroid-blood repertoire similarity was quantified with the Morisita-Horn index. The raw public data were reprocessed by TCRdb itself: fastp quality trimming at Q25, MiXCR clonotype calling, in-frame beta chains only. All rows with the same CDR3 protein become a single entry with the most common DNA and genes. The V and J calls, along with clone size, are taken from TCRdb and not from the paper's own processing. Counted in this sample were about 370,000 distinct CDR3 sequences; roughly 17% of them appeared once. The top ten clones comprise roughly 2.6% of the sample.

The chain is made from TRBV2 and TRBJ2-7, with 8 bases matching TRBD1. This clonotype was sampled from an adult woman with stable Graves' hyperthyroidism. Sequencing was performed on peripheral blood. The DNA reads as follows: TGTGCCAGCAGGTACCTTGACAGGGGAAGCTCCTACGAGCAGTACTTC. Its coded protein is CASRYLDRGSSYEQYF.